These 24 T cell receptor beta chains share one sample of origin, sequenced in a study of shared clonotypes between healthy human individuals. Only in-frame clones appear in the TCRdb table, and some are missing; sequencing was by immunoSEQ multiplex PCR. This sample carries 900,000 to 1,200,000 clones, about 84% of them seen once, and the ten largest clones take 0.55% to 0.7%. Sequencing was carried out using memory CD4+ T cells from PBMCs. Regarding subset: CD45RA-negative fraction. The source of these receptors is a young man in good health. Some clones in this sample may be carry-over from other donors' samples.

This clone has a handful of counts. For the CDR3, the DNA is TGTGCCAGCAGCGAGCAAAGGACTAGCGGCGGGGAGCTGTTTTTT. The encoded protein is CASSEQRTSGGELFF. This chain links TRBV7-9 with TRBJ2-2; TRBD2 matches at 10 bases. Germline V lookup: CDR1 SEHNR, CDR2 FQNEAQ (reference sequence). V was pared by 5 bases and J by 7 bases, with 7 bases of the junction left unmatched. The CDR3 sequence is 15 residues long.

The J gene is TRBJ2-1, the V gene TRBV29-1, with 10 bases identical to TRBD1. Losses at the gene ends were 6 bases for V and 9 bases for J; bases not matched to a gene: 8. The CDR3 runs 13 residues. The germline CDR1 and CDR2 sequences are SQVTM and ANQGSEA. CDR3 region: CSVWTGGTGEQFF. CDR3 bases: TGCAGCGTATGGACAGGGGGGACGGGTGAGCAGTTCTTC.

This clone is a singleton in its sample. The chain has TRBV10-3 and TRBJ2-3; possible D gene TRBD2, 5 bases. Germline V CDR1 and CDR2: ENHRY, SYGVKD. Trimming left V 2 bases short and J 9 bases short, with 15 bases between. The CDR3 is made up of 14 amino acids. CDR3 DNA: TGTGCCATCAGTGAGCTAGCCACTGGGAACACGCAGTATTTT. This gives the protein CAISELATGNTQYF.

V usage is TRBV7-9 and J usage is TRBJ2-5; unclear D gene. The CDR3 is made up of 15 amino acids. V lost 5 bases to trimming and J lost 1 base, with 14 bases between them. The germline V gene encodes CDR1 SEHNR and CDR2 FQNEAQ (reference sequence). Here the CDR3 reads CASSHSRGVQETQYF. CDR3 sequence (DNA): TGTGCCAGCAGCCACTCCCGTGGGGTCCAAGAGACCCAGTACTTC.

The chain employs TRBV11-2 and TRBJ2-3, with 10 bases fitting TRBD1. Germline trimming cut 2 bases from V and 2 bases from J; bases unmatched to any gene: 10. This CDR3 region has 18 residues. The germline CDR1 and CDR2 sequences are SGHAT and FQNNGV. The CDR3: CASSLLGGGTGVTDTQYF. CDR3 bases: TGTGCCAGCAGCTTATTAGGGGGAGGGACAGGGGTCACAGATACGCAGTATTTT.

The gene calls are TRBV28 and TRBJ2-7; TRBD1 matches at 8 bases. V was clipped by 5 bases and J by 2 bases; unmatched bases: 11. The CDR3 totals 16 residues. Germline V lookup: CDR1 MDHEN, CDR2 SYDVKM. For the CDR3, the DNA is TGTGCCAGCAGTGCCGCTGGCGGGGACAGGCCCTACGAGCAGTACTTC. The encoded protein is CASSAAGGDRPYEQYF.

This chain joins TRBV5-4 and TRBJ2-3; 11 bases are a match to TRBD2. The CDR3 has 16 residues. CDR1 SGHNT and CDR2 YYREEE come from the germline V gene (reference sequence). The J segment lost 4 bases and the V segment lost 4 bases, leaving 8 bases of the junction unmatched. Written as DNA, the CDR3 is TGTGCCAGCAGCCTCCCTAGCGGGAGGCCCGCAGATACGCAGTATTTT. It yields the protein CASSLPSGRPADTQYF.

CDR3 DNA sequence: TGTGCCAGCAGCTATCCACCCGGGACTAGATTCGACAATGAGCAGTTCTTC. As protein: CASSYPPGTRFDNEQFF. The chain links TRBV5-6 to TRBJ2-1; 8 bases fit TRBD2. This CDR3 has 17 amino acids. Losses at the gene ends were 3 bases for V and 5 bases for J; bases not matched to a gene: 13. Germline V gives CDR1 SGHDT, CDR2 YYEEEE.

This rearrangement joins TRBV7-9 to TRBJ2-4; perhaps D is TRBD1 or TRBD2 (5 bases each). The ends were cut back, 5 bases at V and 8 bases at J, with 13 bases in the middle. Germline lookup yields CDR1 SEHNR and CDR2 FQNEAQ (reference sequence). This CDR3 has 13 residues. CDR3 DNA sequence: TGTGCCAGCAGCGTACGTCTGGGGGACATTCAGTACTTC. As protein: CASSVRLGDIQYF.

Comments on this clone: At one end the junction does not follow the germline gene, possibly because of a read error. V usage is TRBV4-1 and J usage is TRBJ1-1; 8 bases fit TRBD1. CDR3 size: 17 residues. Germline loops: CDR1 MGHRA, CDR2 YSYEKL. The CDR3 spells CASSQGQGRRMNTEAFF. DNA of the CDR3: TGCGCCAGCAGTCAAGGACAGGGCAGGAGAATGAACACTGAAGCTTTCTTT.

The chain links TRBV19 to TRBJ2-5, with D perhaps TRBD2 (6 bases). This CDR3 spans 15 amino acids. The germline gives CDR1 LNHDA, CDR2 SQIVND (reference sequence). Trimming shortened V by 3 bases and J by 3 bases, and 14 bases separated the two germline ends. This CDR3 is CASSIGTYLEETQYF. The CDR3 DNA reads TGTGCCAGTAGTATCGGGACTTACTTGGAAGAGACCCAGTACTTC.

This clone was seen only a few times. The V call is TRBV6-1, the J call TRBJ1-2, with a weak D call TRBD1 (6 bases). The CDR3 is made up of 14 amino acids. V was trimmed by 6 bases and J by 4 bases, leaving 15 bases between them. Germline values: CDR1 MNHNS, CDR2 SASEGT. The CDR3 spells CASSADRSGYGYTF. CDR3 DNA: TGTGCCAGCAGCGCCGACAGGTCGGGCTATGGCTACACCTTC.

Remarks on this clone: Other DNA sequences within the sample encode an identical CDR3. V and J are TRBV4-2 and TRBJ2-2, with unresolved D. The V gene's germline CDR1 is LGHNA and CDR2 YNFKEQ. Trimming took off 4 bases at V and 2 bases at J, with 11 bases between the two ends. The CDR3 covers 15 residues. DNA for the CDR3: TGTGCCAGCAGCCCATGGACGGCAAACACCGGGGAGCTGTTTTTT. It is translated as CASSPWTANTGELFF.

This chain uses TRBV19 with TRBJ2-3; D remains ambiguous. Trimming removed 5 bases from V and 4 bases from J, with 4 bases in between. This CDR3 has 11 residues. CDR1 and CDR2 (germline): LNHDA, SQIVND (reference sequence). The CDR3 loop is CASSRADTQYF. The DNA for the CDR3 is TGTGCCAGTAGTCGGGCAGATACGCAGTATTTT.

As for this clone: Other DNA sequences within the sample encode an identical CDR3. The CDR3 loop reads CASSLGQTNYGYTF. DNA for the CDR3: TGTGCCAGCAGTTTGGGACAGACCAACTATGGCTACACCTTC. The V and J genes are TRBV28 and TRBJ1-2, with TRBD1 matching over 7 bases. Germline-derived CDR1 and CDR2 are MDHEN and SYDVKM. This CDR3 comprises 14 residues. V was pared by 3 bases and J by 2 bases, with 3 bases of the junction left unmatched.

This clone was counted a single time. V is TRBV7-3 and J is TRBJ2-7; tentatively, D is TRBD1 (6 bases). Germline V gives CDR1 SGHTA, CDR2 FQGTGA. The CDR3 is 14 amino acids. V was cut by 7 bases and J by 0 bases, with 13 bases left in between. Here the CDR3 DNA reads TGTGCCAGCACTACAGGGACAAGCTCCTACGAGCAGTACTTC. Encoded protein: CASTTGTSSYEQYF.

This chain joins TRBV7-2 and TRBJ2-7; perhaps TRBD2 as D (6 bases). V was pared by 2 bases and J by 2 bases, with 13 bases between. CDR3 size: 15 residues. CDR1 SGHTA and CDR2 FQGNSA come from the germline V gene. CDR3 sequence reads: CASSLYMAGTYEQYF. The CDR3 bases are TGTGCCAGCAGCTTATATATGGCGGGGACCTACGAGCAGTACTTC.

CDR3 bases: TGCAGCGGAGGGGGGGGGCCCACAGATACGCAGTATTTT. This gives the protein CSGGGGPTDTQYF. The chain carries TRBV29-1 and TRBJ2-3; weak D call: TRBD2 (7 bases). The ends were cut back, 7 bases at V and 2 bases at J, with 13 bases in the middle. Germline CDR1 SQVTM, CDR2 ANQGSEA. This CDR3 is 13 amino acids long.

This chain uses TRBV6-1 with TRBJ1-2; no reliable D call. This CDR3 spans 14 amino acids. V lost 6 bases, J lost 4 bases, and 15 bases lay in between. Germline values: CDR1 MNHNS, CDR2 SASEGT. The CDR3 loop reads CASRKDTVIYGYTF. In DNA form, the CDR3 reads TGTGCCAGCAGGAAGGATACGGTAATCTATGGCTACACCTTC.

V usage is TRBV30 and J usage is TRBJ2-7, with 9 bases matching TRBD1. CDR3 length: 13 residues. Trimming took 4 bases from V and 3 from J; bases not matched to a gene: 4. Germline V gene data show CDR1 as GTSNPN and CDR2 as SVGIG (reference sequence). As DNA, the CDR3 is TGTGCCTGGATCCCGGACAGGGGCTACGAGCAGTACTTC. Amino acids: CAWIPDRGYEQYF. Full variable domain (outside the CDR3, taken from reference TRBV30 and TRBJ2-7): SQTIHQWPATLVQPVGSPLSLECTVEGTSNPNLYWYRQAAGRGLQLLFYSVGIGQISSEVPQNLSASRPQDRQFILSSKKLLLSDSGFYLCAWIPDRGYEQYFGPGTRLTVT.

V gene TRBV4-1 combines with J gene TRBJ2-7; D may be TRBD1 (5 bases). The length of the CDR3 is 17 residues. The V gene's germline CDR1 is MGHRA and CDR2 YSYEKL. V was shortened by 2 bases and J by 2 bases, with 19 bases between the two germline ends. CDR3 loop: CASSQHSWGQNTYEQYF. The CDR3 DNA is TGCGCCAGCAGCCAACATTCTTGGGGCCAAAATACCTACGAGCAGTACTTC.

Details on this clone: Other DNA sequences in the sample encode the same CDR3. V is TRBV15 and J is TRBJ2-2; 10 bases align to TRBD2. Losses at the gene ends were 0 bases for V and 3 bases for J; bases not matched to a gene: 4. The CDR3 consists of 17 residues. CDR1 is LNHNV and CDR2 is YYDKDF in the germline V gene (reference sequence). The CDR3 is CATSRDRLAGDTGELFF. The CDR3 DNA sequence: TGTGCCACCAGCAGAGATCGGCTAGCGGGAGACACCGGGGAGCTGTTTTTT. The full variable domain, with the rest looked up from reference TRBV15 and TRBJ2-2, is DAMVIQNPRYQVTQFGKPVTLSCSQTLNHNVMYWYQQKSSQAPKLLFHYYDKDFNNEADTPDNFQSRRPNTSFCFLDIRSPGLGDTAMYLCATSRDRLAGDTGELFFGEGSRLTVL.

The gene calls are TRBV6-1 and TRBJ2-7, with 7 bases fitting TRBD1. Germline V lookup: CDR1 MNHNS, CDR2 SASEGT. After removal of 8 bases from V and 1 base from J, the junction contained 8 bases not matched to a gene. The CDR3 consists of 14 residues. CDR3 sequence (DNA): TGTGCCAGCTCTAGGGGGCCGCAGTCCTACGAGCAGTACTTC. This encodes CASSRGPQSYEQYF.

J is TRBJ1-2 and V is TRBV27; 7 nucleotides match TRBD1. Germline CDR1 is MNHEY and CDR2 is SMNVEV (reference sequence). The CDR3 has 16 amino acids. The junction had 8 bases not matched to a gene; V was cut back by 2 bases and J by 2 bases. CDR3 bases: TGTGCCAGCAGTTTAAGGAGGGACAGCTTAAACTATGGCTACACCTTC. Protein: CASSLRRDSLNYGYTF.